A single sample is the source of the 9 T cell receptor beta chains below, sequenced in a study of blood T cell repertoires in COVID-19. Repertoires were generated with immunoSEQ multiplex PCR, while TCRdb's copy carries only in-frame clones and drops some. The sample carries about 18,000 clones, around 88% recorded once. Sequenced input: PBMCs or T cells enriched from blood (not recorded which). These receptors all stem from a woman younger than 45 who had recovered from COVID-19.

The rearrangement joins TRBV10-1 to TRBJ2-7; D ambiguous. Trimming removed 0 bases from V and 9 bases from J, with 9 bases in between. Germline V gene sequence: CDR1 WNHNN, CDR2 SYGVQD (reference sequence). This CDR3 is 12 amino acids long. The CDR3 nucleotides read TGCGCCAGCAGTGAGTCGCAAGTCGGGCAGTACTTC. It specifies CASSESQVGQYF.

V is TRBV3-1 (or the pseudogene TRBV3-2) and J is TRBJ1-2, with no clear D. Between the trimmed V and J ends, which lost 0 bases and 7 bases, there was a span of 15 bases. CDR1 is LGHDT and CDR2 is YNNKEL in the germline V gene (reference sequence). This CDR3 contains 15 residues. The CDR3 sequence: CASSQDTQFSGGYTF. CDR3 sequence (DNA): TGTGCCAGCAGCCAAGATACCCAGTTCTCGGGTGGCTACACCTTC.

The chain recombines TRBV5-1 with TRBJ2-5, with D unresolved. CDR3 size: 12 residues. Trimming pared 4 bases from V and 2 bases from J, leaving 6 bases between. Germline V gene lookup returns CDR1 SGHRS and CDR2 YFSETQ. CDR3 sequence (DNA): TGCGCCAGCAGCCAAACTCAAGAGACCCAGTACTTC. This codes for CASSQTQETQYF.

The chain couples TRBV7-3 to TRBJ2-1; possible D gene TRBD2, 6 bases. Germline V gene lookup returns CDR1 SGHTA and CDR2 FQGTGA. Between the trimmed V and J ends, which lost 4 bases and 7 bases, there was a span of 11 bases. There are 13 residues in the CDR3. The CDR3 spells CASSSPGRNEQFF. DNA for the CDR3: TGTGCCAGCAGCTCCCCTGGGAGGAATGAGCAGTTCTTC.

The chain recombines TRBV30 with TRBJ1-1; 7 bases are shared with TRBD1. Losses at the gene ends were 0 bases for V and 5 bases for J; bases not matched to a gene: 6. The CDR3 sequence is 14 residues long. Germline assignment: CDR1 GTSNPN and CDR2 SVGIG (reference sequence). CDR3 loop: CAWSVAGGWTEAFF. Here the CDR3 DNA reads TGTGCCTGGAGTGTAGCAGGGGGGTGGACTGAAGCTTTCTTT.

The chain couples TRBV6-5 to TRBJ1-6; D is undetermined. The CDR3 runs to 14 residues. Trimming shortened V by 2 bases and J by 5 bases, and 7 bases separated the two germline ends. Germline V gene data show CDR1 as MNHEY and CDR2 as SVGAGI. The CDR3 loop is CASSYLGDNSPLHF. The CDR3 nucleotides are TGTGCCAGCAGTTACCTCGGGGATAATTCACCCCTCCACTTT.

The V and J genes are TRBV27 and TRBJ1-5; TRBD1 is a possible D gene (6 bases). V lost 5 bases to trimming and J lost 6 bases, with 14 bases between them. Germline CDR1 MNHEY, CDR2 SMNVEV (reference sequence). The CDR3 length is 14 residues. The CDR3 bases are TGTGCCAGCAGTACTACAGGGAATGCTCAGCCCCAGCATTTT. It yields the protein CASSTTGNAQPQHF.

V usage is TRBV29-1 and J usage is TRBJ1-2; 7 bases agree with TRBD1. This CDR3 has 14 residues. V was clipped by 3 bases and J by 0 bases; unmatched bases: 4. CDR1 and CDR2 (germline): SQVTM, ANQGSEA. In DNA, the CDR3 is TGCAGCGTTGATGACCAGGGGGCTAACTATGGCTACACCTTC. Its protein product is CSVDDQGANYGYTF.

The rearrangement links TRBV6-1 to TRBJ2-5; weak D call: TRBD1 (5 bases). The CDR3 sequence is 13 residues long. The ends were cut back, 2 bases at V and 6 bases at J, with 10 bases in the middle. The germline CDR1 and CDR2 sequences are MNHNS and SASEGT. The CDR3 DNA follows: TGTGCCAGCAGTGAACAGGGTTGGAAGACCCAGTACTTC. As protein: CASSEQGWKTQYF.